Below, one TCR beta chain is given with its context. Antigen specificity is unknown. The repertoire was sequenced with immunoSEQ multiplex PCR; TCRdb's copy has only in-frame clones and lacks some. The sample consists of some 100,000 clones, 79% of them appearing once. The source of the sample is a study of glioma-infiltrating T cells after dendritic cell vaccination. Regarding the study as a whole: Estimated pretreatment TIL content predicted outcome after dendritic cell vaccination.

The V and J ends lost 0 bases and 3 bases respectively, with 14 bases between them. The CDR3 covers 16 residues. Germline lookup yields CDR1 MGHRA and CDR2 YSYEKL. The J gene is TRBJ1-2, the V gene TRBV4-1, with D unresolved. The origin of this receptor is a human donor with glioblastoma. Sample: blood, taken before dendritic cell vaccination. The CDR3 is CASSQDPLGTDYGYTF. CDR3 bases: TGCGCCAGCAGCCAAGATCCTCTAGGTACGGACTATGGCTACACCTTC.